This TCR beta chain was found in a study of CD8 T cells in ankylosing spondylitis. The CDR3 has 12 amino acids. The V gene end was trimmed by 4 bases and the J gene end by 9 bases; junction bases not matched to a gene: 7. Germline V gene data show CDR1 as GTSNPN and CDR2 as SVGIG (reference sequence). This clonotype was detected only a few times. What it binds is unknown. The study's findings and limits: A TCR beta motif made of under 10 highly homologous variants seemed typical of ankylosing spondylitis blood. Peripheral blood samples showed relatively rare disease-linked clones, and these clones were CD8+. Reports say disease-linked clones showed up significantly more in matched ankylosing spondylitis synovial fluid.

Quantitative molecular-barcoded 5'-RACE generated the TCR beta libraries. TCRdb reprocessed the 5' RACE reads via MiXCR and lists one record per CDR3 protein. The sample has approximately 110,000 distinct CDR3 sequences, approximately 25% seen once. The chain links TRBV30 to TRBJ2-3, with 7 bases identical to TRBD1. The clonotype comes from a male donor with ankylosing spondylitis. Sequencing was performed on synovial fluid, either unsorted or a sorted T cell fraction (not recorded which). The CDR3 spells CAWNKVQGTQYF. In DNA, the CDR3 is TGTGCCTGGAATAAGGTACAGGGGACGCAGTATTTT.